The 20 T cell receptor beta chains given below trace back to one sample, sequenced in a study of breast tumors, draining lymph nodes, adjacent tissues. TCRdb reanalysed the multiplex PCR reads using MiXCR and keeps one entry per CDR3 protein. The table shows tens of thousands of distinct CDR3 sequences, with 32% occurring only once. The material sequenced was breast tumor tissue. These receptors were collected from a female donor with breast cancer. Some clones in this sample may be carry-over from other donors' samples.

This clonotype was seen ten or more times. The chain couples TRBV20-1 to TRBJ2-5; D remains unclear. There are 13 residues in the CDR3. Germline CDR1 and CDR2: DFQATT and SNEGSKA (reference sequence). Trimming removed 6 bases from V and 5 bases from J, with 16 bases in between. CDR3 in DNA: TGCAGTGCCACAGTCCACTTGCGGGAGACCCAGTACTTC. Residues: CSATVHLRETQYF.

The chain combines TRBV4-2 with TRBJ2-7; 9 bases fit TRBD2. With 3 bases clipped from V and 5 bases from J, the junction kept 11 bases outside the gene matches. CDR3 length: 16 residues. The germline V gene has CDR1 LGHNA and CDR2 YNFKEQ. DNA of the CDR3: TGTGCCAGCAGCCACTACCAGACTAGCGGACTCCACGAGCAGTACTTC. This codes for CASSHYQTSGLHEQYF.

This clonotype has a count of ten or more. This chain uses TRBV5-6 with TRBJ1-2, with D hard to call. The germline gives CDR1 SGHDT, CDR2 YYEEEE. The CDR3 has 13 amino acids. Trimming stripped 0 bases from V and 2 bases from J, with 5 bases between. Written as DNA, the CDR3 is TGTGCCAGCAGCTTGGGGGAGAACTATGGCTACACCTTC. This encodes CASSLGENYGYTF.

V is TRBV20-1 and J is TRBJ1-3; the match to TRBD1 covers 8 bases. Trimming took 0 bases from V and 1 from J; bases not matched to a gene: 2. This CDR3 has 15 amino acids. CDR1 DFQATT and CDR2 SNEGSKA come from the germline V gene (reference sequence). The CDR3, as DNA: TGCAGTGCTAGAGATCAGGGGGCTTCTGGAAACACCATATATTTT. This gives the protein CSARDQGASGNTIYF.

This clonotype was seen at least ten times. CDR3 residues: CSAARGQGGTIYF. The DNA for the CDR3 is TGCAGTGCCGCGAGGGGACAGGGGGGCACCATATATTTT. V and J are TRBV20-1 and TRBJ1-3; 11 bases line up with TRBD1. V was clipped by 6 bases and J by 9 bases; unmatched bases: 7. Per the germline V gene, CDR1 is DFQATT and CDR2 is SNEGSKA (reference sequence). This CDR3 contains 13 residues.

About this clonotype itself: It may be a read error: a sequence one base away is much more abundant. The rearrangement joins TRBV5-1 to TRBJ2-5; D is tentatively TRBD1 or TRBD2 (5 bases each). CDR1 and CDR2 (germline): SGHRS, YFSETQ. The CDR3 contains 17 residues. The CDR3 spells CASNLVGAQTFQETQYF. CDR3 DNA sequence: TGCGCCAGCAACTTGGTCGGGGCCCAGACCTTCCAAGAGACCCAGTACTTC.

This clonotype was detected ten times or more. The rearrangement links TRBV12-3 or TRBV12-4 to TRBJ1-5, with D maybe TRBD1 (5 bases). V was shortened by 4 bases and J by 0 bases, with 22 bases between the two germline ends. The CDR3 loop spans 19 amino acids. CDR3 loop: CASSSRPFLGRDSNQPQHF. The CDR3 nucleotides read TGTGCCAGCAGTTCCCGGCCGTTCCTCGGCAGGGATAGCAATCAGCCCCAGCATTTT.

The rearrangement links TRBV9 to TRBJ2-7; 11 nucleotides line up with TRBD1. CDR3 size: 15 residues. Germline V gene lookup returns CDR1 SGDLS and CDR2 YYNGEE. The junction had 6 bases not matched to a gene; V was cut back by 2 bases and J by 5 bases. CDR3 in amino acids: CASSVEEGQGDEQYF. CDR3 DNA sequence: TGTGCCAGCAGCGTTGAAGAGGGACAGGGGGACGAGCAGTACTTC.

This clonotype has at least ten counts. The gene calls are TRBV2 and TRBJ2-7, with D tentatively TRBD2 (5 bases). Trimming removed 0 bases at V and 2 bases at J, with 17 bases between. The CDR3 extends over 17 amino acids. The germline V gene has CDR1 SNHLY and CDR2 FYNNEI. In DNA form, the CDR3 reads TGTGCCAGCAGTGAAGCGTCCCAGCGGAGGACCCCCTACGAGCAGTACTTC. Translated, it gives CASSEASQRRTPYEQYF. The entire variable domain, with the rest obtained from reference TRBV2 and TRBJ2-7, is as follows: EPEVTQTPSHQVTQMGQEVILRCVPISNHLYFYWYRQILGQKVEFLVSFYNNEISEKSEIFDDQFSVERPDGSNFTLKIRSTKLEDSAMYFCASSEASQRRTPYEQYFGPGTRLTVT.

CDR3: CATSDRGRGNEQFF. CDR3 coding DNA: TGTGCCACCAGTGACAGGGGGCGCGGAAATGAGCAGTTCTTC. The genes are TRBV24-1 and TRBJ2-1, with 8 bases that match TRBD1. Trimming at V came to 4 bases and at J to 7 bases, leaving 5 bases not matched to a gene. The CDR3 has 14 residues. CDR1 is KGHDR, CDR2 SFDVKD, per germline.

By share of the sample, this clonotype is medium-sized (0.01 to 0.1%). The V call is TRBV7-6, the J call TRBJ2-3; possible D gene TRBD2, 5 bases. Germline CDR1 SGHVS, CDR2 FNYEAQ. CDR3 length: 13 amino acids. V gave up 1 base and J gave up 6 bases, with 8 bases separating them. The CDR3 reads CASSLDREDTQYF. The CDR3 DNA is TGTGCCAGCAGCTTAGATAGGGAGGATACGCAGTATTTT.

There are many counts of this clonotype. This chain links TRBV19 with TRBJ2-1; possibly TRBD1 for D (5 bases). The V end lost 0 bases, the J end lost 9 bases, and 15 bases lay between the germline ends. The CDR3 runs 15 residues. Germline V lookup: CDR1 LNHDA, CDR2 SQIVND (reference sequence). CDR3: CASSIDLRQFGEQFF. CDR3 in DNA: TGTGCCAGTAGTATAGATCTCAGACAGTTTGGTGAGCAGTTCTTC. Using reference TRBV19 and TRBJ2-1 for the parts outside the CDR3, the full variable domain is DGGITQSPKYLFRKEGQNVTLSCEQNLNHDAMYWYRQDPGQGLRLIYYSQIVNDFQKGDIAEGYSVSREKKESFPLTVTSAQKNPTAFYLCASSIDLRQFGEQFFGPGTRLTVL.

Ten or more counts support this clonotype. Written as DNA, the CDR3 is TGTGCCAGCAGCTCTGGGGGGGAGACGTTCCAAGAGACCCAGTACTTC. This encodes CASSSGGETFQETQYF. V usage is TRBV5-8 and J usage is TRBJ2-5; 7 bases are shared with TRBD2. Germline CDR1 reads SGHTS; CDR2 reads YDEGEE. The trim removed 3 bases at V and 1 base at J, leaving 9 bases unmatched. The CDR3 covers 16 residues.

This clonotype is medium-sized in the sample. The chain couples TRBV4-2 to TRBJ1-4; no definite D call. With 1 base removed from V and 8 bases from J, the gap between germline ends came to 23 bases. The CDR3 covers 18 residues. From germline, CDR1 is LGHNA and CDR2 YNFKEQ. In DNA form, the CDR3 reads TGTGCCAGCAGCCAAGTTTTGAAAGGAATCCAAAGCAGGGAAAAACTGTTTTTT. Translated, it gives CASSQVLKGIQSREKLFF.

As for this clonotype: A much larger clone differs by one base, so this may be a read error. The chain carries TRBV20-1 and TRBJ2-1; D may be TRBD2 (6 bases). From germline, CDR1 is DFQATT and CDR2 SNEGSKA (reference sequence). V was clipped by 6 bases and J by 4 bases, with 13 bases between them. This CDR3 contains 13 residues. The CDR3 region is CSARTITYNEQFF. CDR3 nucleotide sequence: TGCAGTGCCAGGACTATTACTTACAATGAGCAGTTCTTC.

In its sample, this clonotype was seen many times. This chain connects TRBV4-3 to TRBJ2-3; D ambiguous. CDR3 length: 15 amino acids. With 0 bases removed from V and 0 bases from J, the gap between germline ends came to 7 bases. In germline, CDR1 is LGHNA, CDR2 YSLEER. CDR3 sequence: CASSQEILSTDTQYF. The DNA for the CDR3 is TGCGCCAGCAGCCAAGAAATCTTAAGCACAGATACGCAGTATTTT.

This chain links TRBV24-1 with TRBJ1-5; no reliable D call. Germline V gene data show CDR1 as KGHDR and CDR2 as SFDVKD. The CDR3 totals 12 residues. Trimming took 6 bases from V and 2 from J, leaving 4 bases between them. The CDR3 DNA reads TGTGCCACCAGTTACGGCAATCAGCCCCAGCATTTT. It codes for CATSYGNQPQHF.

The chain recombines TRBV7-8 with TRBJ2-2, with D possibly matching TRBD2 (6 bases). The V gene lost 0 bases and the J gene lost 6 bases, with 14 bases spanning the gap. This CDR3 has 16 residues. Per germline, CDR1 SGHVS and CDR2 FQNEAQ. Written as DNA, the CDR3 is TGTGCCAGCAGCTTAGCGGGCGGGACGGGGTCCGGGGAGCTGTTTTTT. Encoded protein: CASSLAGGTGSGELFF.

The chain employs TRBV4-3 and TRBJ2-7, with D possibly matching TRBD2 (5 bases). The V end was cut by 1 base, the J end by 3 bases, with 7 bases between. The CDR3 covers 13 residues. Germline values: CDR1 LGHNA, CDR2 YSLEER. The CDR3 sequence: CASSQGTGYEQYF. The CDR3 nucleotides read TGCGCCAGCAGCCAAGGGACTGGCTACGAGCAGTACTTC.

This clonotype was found many times. The V gene is TRBV2, the J gene TRBJ1-2, with D unresolved. Germline V CDR1 and CDR2: SNHLY, FYNNEI. This CDR3 has 12 amino acids. The V and J ends lost 8 bases and 8 bases respectively, with 15 bases between them. In DNA, the CDR3 is TGTGCCAGCGACATCATGGACGCGGGCTACACCTTC. Amino acids: CASDIMDAGYTF. The variable domain in full, completed from reference TRBV2 and TRBJ1-2, reads EPEVTQTPSHQVTQMGQEVILRCVPISNHLYFYWYRQILGQKVEFLVSFYNNEISEKSEIFDDQFSVERPDGSNFTLKIRSTKLEDSAMYFCASDIMDAGYTFGSGTRLTVV.